Following are 23 T cell receptor beta chains from one sample sequenced in a study of cytomegalovirus exposure and HLA in healthy donors. Use of 60 Vbeta and 13 Jbeta primers characterized the PCR. Profiling relied on immunoSEQ multiplex PCR, and the TCRdb table lists in-frame clones only, not all of them. The data contain approximately 46,000 clones, approximately 70% of them singletons. The material sequenced was PBMCs. The receptor source for this set is a man younger than 40 in good health and CMV-seronegative.

The rearrangement links TRBV19 to TRBJ2-2, with TRBD1 as a possible D gene (5 bases). Trimming removed 7 bases from V and 1 base from J, with 13 bases in between. This CDR3 contains 15 residues. Germline loops: CDR1 LNHDA, CDR2 SQIVND (reference sequence). CDR3: CASKPSTVNTGELFF. CDR3 bases: TGTGCCAGTAAACCCTCGACAGTGAACACCGGGGAGCTGTTTTTT.

The chain links TRBV5-1 to TRBJ1-4; D remains unclear. The CDR3 sequence is 15 residues long. Trimming removed 4 bases from V and 7 bases from J, with 17 bases in between. CDR1 and CDR2 (germline): SGHRS, YFSETQ. CDR3 DNA sequence: TGCGCCAGCAGCAGCGGAGTAACCGTGGTTGAAAAACTGTTTTTT. Its translation: CASSSGVTVVEKLFF.

This chain connects TRBV5-4 to TRBJ2-5, with D maybe TRBD1 (5 bases). The V end was cut by 5 bases, the J end by 2 bases, with 13 bases between. The V gene's germline CDR1 is SGHNT and CDR2 YYREEE (reference sequence). The CDR3 extends over 14 amino acids. The CDR3, as DNA: TGTGCCAGCAGACCGACAGTAGATCAAGAGACCCAGTACTTC. Protein: CASRPTVDQETQYF.

The chain recombines TRBV6-1 with TRBJ2-2; a weak D match, TRBD2 (5 bases). CDR3 length: 13 residues. V was pared by 3 bases and J by 3 bases, with 5 bases between. In germline, CDR1 is MNHNS, CDR2 SASEGT. The CDR3 sequence: CASSERDTGELFF. For the CDR3, the DNA is TGTGCCAGCAGTGAGCGGGACACCGGGGAGCTGTTTTTT.

The chain uses TRBV5-4 and TRBJ2-3; D may be TRBD2 (6 bases). This CDR3 has 15 amino acids. Per the germline V gene, CDR1 is SGHNT and CDR2 is YYREEE (reference sequence). Trimming cost V 4 bases and J 2 bases, with 14 bases left between them. As DNA, the CDR3 is TGTGCCAGCAGCCCCTCCCTAGCGACCACAGATACGCAGTATTTT. Protein: CASSPSLATTDTQYF. The variable domain in full, completed from reference TRBV5-4 and TRBJ2-3, reads ETGVTQSPTHLIKTRGQQVTLRCSSQSGHNTVSWYQQALGQGPQFIFQYYREEENGRGNFPPRFSGLQFPNYSSELNVNALELDDSALYLCASSPSLATTDTQYFGPGTRLTVL.

V usage is TRBV5-1 and J usage is TRBJ1-1, with 9 bases matching TRBD1. This CDR3 has 17 amino acids. Germline CDR1 and CDR2: SGHRS and YFSETQ. With V trimmed by 3 bases and J by 0 bases, 9 bases remained unmatched. Here the CDR3 reads CASSSSPGQGMNTEAFF. In DNA form, the CDR3 reads TGCGCCAGCAGCTCGAGTCCGGGACAGGGAATGAACACTGAAGCTTTCTTT.

This clone rates as medium-sized (0.01 to 0.1%). J is TRBJ2-7 and V is TRBV6-1; 12 bases are a match to TRBD2. The CDR3 runs to 15 residues. J was trimmed by 2 bases and V by 7 bases; bases with no gene match: 6. Germline values: CDR1 MNHNS, CDR2 SASEGT. This CDR3 reads CASIRTSGTPYEQYF. CDR3 DNA: TGTGCCAGCATTCGGACTAGCGGGACCCCCTACGAGCAGTACTTC.

This rearrangement joins TRBV19 to TRBJ2-3; 8 nucleotides match TRBD1. The ends lost 3 bases at V and 2 bases at J; junction bases unmatched: 10. CDR1 and CDR2 from the germline V gene are LNHDA and SQIVND (reference sequence). The CDR3 totals 17 residues. This CDR3 is CASSMTRTGWDTDTQYF. DNA of the CDR3: TGTGCCAGTAGTATGACAAGGACAGGGTGGGACACAGATACGCAGTATTTT.

This clone turned up a few times. This chain's CDR3 is CASSPKEGGVGNTEAFF. CDR3 bases: TGTGCCAGCAGCCCAAAAGAGGGAGGGGTCGGTAACACTGAAGCTTTCTTT. The rearrangement links TRBV6-4 to TRBJ1-1, with a tentative D call TRBD1 (5 bases). CDR3 length equals 17 residues. The germline gives CDR1 MRHNA, CDR2 SNTAGT. Between the trimmed V and J ends, which lost 6 bases and 2 bases, there was a span of 22 bases.

The CDR3 loop is CASSPGLSYEQYF. The CDR3, as DNA: TGTGCCAGCAGTCCCGGACTATCCTACGAGCAGTACTTC. V and J are TRBV6-1 and TRBJ2-7; D is perhaps TRBD2 (6 bases). CDR1 and CDR2 from the germline V gene are MNHNS and SASEGT. This CDR3 spans 13 amino acids. Trimming stripped 5 bases from V and 1 base from J, with 9 bases between.

The chain joins TRBV5-4 to TRBJ2-5; D is unresolved. The V end was cut by 3 bases, the J end by 0 bases, with 12 bases between. The CDR3 has 15 residues. CDR1 is SGHNT and CDR2 is YYREEE in the germline V gene (reference sequence). In DNA form, the CDR3 reads TGTGCCAGCAGCTCTATAGACTGGAACCAAGAGACCCAGTACTTC. As protein: CASSSIDWNQETQYF.

The chain carries TRBV30 and TRBJ2-5, with D perhaps matching TRBD2 (5 bases). Germline V gene lookup returns CDR1 GTSNPN and CDR2 SVGIG (reference sequence). Trimming left V 0 bases short and J 8 bases short, with 19 bases between. The CDR3 has 15 amino acids. CDR3 in DNA: TGTGCCTGGAGTGTACGAGGACTCATGCTAGAAACCCAGTACTTC. This encodes CAWSVRGLMLETQYF. The variable domain in full, with the rest retrieved from reference TRBV30 and TRBJ2-5, is SQTIHQWPATLVQPVGSPLSLECTVEGTSNPNLYWYRQAAGRGLQLLFYSVGIGQISSEVPQNLSASRPQDRQFILSSKKLLLSDSGFYLCAWSVRGLMLETQYFGPGTRLLVL.

This sequence joins TRBV2 and TRBJ1-4; D may be TRBD1 (6 bases). Germline CDR1 and CDR2: SNHLY and FYNNEI. Between the trimmed V and J ends, which lost 3 bases and 7 bases, there was a span of 6 bases. The CDR3 covers 12 residues. The CDR3: CASSEDSEKLFF. CDR3 in DNA: TGTGCCAGCAGTGAGGACAGTGAAAAACTGTTTTTT.

This rearrangement joins TRBV4-2 to TRBJ1-4, with no clear D. CDR1 and CDR2 (germline): LGHNA, YNFKEQ. Deletions cut 1 base from V and 4 bases from J, with 10 bases between. The CDR3 is 15 amino acids. The CDR3 DNA is TGTGCCAGCAGCCAAGGGGGAGCGGTTAATGAAAAACTGTTTTTT. It yields the protein CASSQGGAVNEKLFF.

This chain uses TRBV10-3 with TRBJ1-2, with a tentative D call TRBD1 (6 bases). CDR3 length: 14 residues. CDR1 and CDR2 from the germline V gene are ENHRY and SYGVKD. V shed 7 bases and J shed 6 bases, with 18 bases lying between them. This chain's CDR3 is CAITRETTGNGYTF. CDR3 nucleotide sequence: TGTGCCATCACTCGAGAAACTACAGGGAATGGCTACACCTTC.

This clone was seen only a few times. The chain employs TRBV13 and TRBJ1-1, with 7 bases aligning to TRBD1. Trimming removed 5 bases from V and 11 bases from J; junction bases left unmatched: 8. The CDR3 is 12 residues long. The germline V gene has CDR1 PRHDT and CDR2 FYEKMQ (reference sequence). CDR3 residues: CASSPRQGNAFF. In DNA form, the CDR3 reads TGTGCCAGCAGCCCGAGACAGGGAAATGCTTTCTTT.

The CDR3 spells CASSRRTSGSSTQYF. The DNA for the CDR3 is TGTGCCAGCAGCCGTCGGACTAGCGGGAGTTCTACGCAGTATTTT. The chain carries TRBV7-8 and TRBJ2-3; 13 nucleotides line up with TRBD2. Germline V gives CDR1 SGHVS, CDR2 FQNEAQ. The J segment lost 8 bases and the V segment lost 5 bases, leaving 7 bases of the junction unmatched. The CDR3 is 15 amino acids.

About this clone itself: Lacking the conserved final phenylalanine or tryptophan, this CDR3 likely reflects a read error. The DNA is left out, because the CDR3 cannot be placed on it with certainty; the CDR3 is given as TCRdb lists it. V is TRBV9 and J is TRBJ1-4. Germline V gene data show CDR1 as SGDLS and CDR2 as YYNGEE. Termini included, the CDR3 measures 11 amino acids. CDR3 loop: CASSGTSGALC.

The genes are TRBV14 and TRBJ2-1; D may be TRBD2 (6 bases). CDR1 is SGHDN and CDR2 is FVKESK in the germline V gene. Trimming took off 5 bases at V and 4 bases at J, with 18 bases between the two ends. This CDR3 region has 16 residues. CDR3 in amino acids: CASSYRSGRRYNEQFF. As DNA, the CDR3 is TGTGCCAGCAGCTATCGAAGCGGGCGGAGGTACAATGAGCAGTTCTTC.

A remark on this clone: The final CDR3 position lacks the conserved phenylalanine or tryptophan, pointing to a likely read error. Because the CDR3's place on the DNA is in doubt, the DNA is left out and the CDR3 is given as listed by TCRdb. V usage is TRBV6-1 and J usage is TRBJ2-7; TRBD1, the table's D call, was not compared with the DNA. The length of the CDR3 is 11 amino acids, counting both ends. Germline loops: CDR1 MNHNS, CDR2 SASEGT. The CDR3 loop reads CASRSPTGSLL.

V usage is TRBV6-1 and J usage is TRBJ1-3; no reliable D call. This CDR3 is 13 amino acids long. Trimming stripped 8 bases from V and 0 bases from J, with 8 bases between. Germline CDR1 MNHNS, CDR2 SASEGT. The CDR3: CASGTSSGNTIYF. CDR3 coding DNA: TGTGCCAGCGGTACTTCCTCTGGAAACACCATATATTTT.

The genes are TRBV5-6 and TRBJ2-3; a possible D gene is TRBD1 (6 bases). V was pared by 0 bases and J by 0 bases, with 11 bases between. Germline values: CDR1 SGHDT, CDR2 YYEEEE. The CDR3 extends over 16 amino acids. CDR3 region: CASSLGGGRSTDTQYF. Written as DNA, the CDR3 is TGTGCCAGCAGCTTGGGAGGGGGTAGAAGCACAGATACGCAGTATTTT. The whole variable domain, filled in from reference TRBV5-6 and TRBJ2-3, reads DAGVTQSPTHLIKTRGQQVTLRCSPKSGHDTVSWYQQALGQGPQFIFQYYEEEERQRGNFPDRFSGHQFPNYSSELNVNALLLGDSALYLCASSLGGGRSTDTQYFGPGTRLTVL.

This clone was seen a single time. CDR3 region: CASSLDSGRAIEQYF. CDR3 DNA: TGTGCCAGCAGCTTGGATAGCGGGAGGGCGATCGAGCAGTACTTC. The gene calls are TRBV5-4 and TRBJ2-7; 11 nucleotides agree with TRBD2. With 0 bases clipped from V and 6 bases from J, the junction kept 5 bases outside the gene matches. The CDR3 length is 15 residues. Germline V lookup: CDR1 SGHNT, CDR2 YYREEE (reference sequence).